The next 7 T cell receptor beta chains were all read from a single sample in a study of blood T cell repertoires in COVID-19. Libraries were prepared by immunoSEQ multiplex PCR; TCRdb keeps only in-frame clonotypes and omits some of them. This table has approximately 150,000 clones, roughly 81% appearing once. Sequencing input: peripheral blood. The origin of the receptors is a human donor with acute or convalescent COVID-19. The donor label of this sample is uncertain.

V is TRBV24-1 and J is TRBJ2-1, with 9 bases fitting TRBD2. The CDR3 length is 14 residues. After removal of 5 bases from V and 8 bases from J, the junction contained 6 bases not matched to a gene. Germline V gene sequence: CDR1 KGHDR, CDR2 SFDVKD. The DNA for the CDR3 is TGTGCCACCAGTGGCATAGCGGGAGATGATGAGCAGTTCTTC. Its translation is CATSGIAGDDEQFF.

The chain recombines TRBV29-1 with TRBJ1-2; 10 bases are shared with TRBD1. The junction had 4 bases not matched to a gene; V was cut back by 3 bases and J by 3 bases. This CDR3 is 14 amino acids long. Germline CDR1 is SQVTM and CDR2 is ANQGSEA. DNA of the CDR3: TGCAGCGTTGATCTCGGACAGGGGGACTATGGCTACACCTTC. Translation gives CSVDLGQGDYGYTF.

The rearrangement uses TRBV27 and TRBJ1-2; perhaps TRBD1 as D (5 bases). Trimming pared 6 bases from V and 8 bases from J, leaving 16 bases between. Germline V CDR1 and CDR2: MNHEY, SMNVEV (reference sequence). The CDR3 consists of 13 residues. Here the CDR3 DNA reads TGTGCCAGCAGGGGGGGAAGGGGAAGCGGCTACACCTTC. This codes for CASRGGRGSGYTF.

The chain links TRBV7-9 to TRBJ2-7, with a possible D match to TRBD1 (6 bases). Germline CDR1 reads SEHNR; CDR2 reads FQNEAQ (reference sequence). The V end was cut by 4 bases, the J end by 5 bases, with 15 bases between. CDR3 size: 14 residues. For the CDR3, the DNA is TGTGCCAGCAGCTACAGGGCCTCGGCCAACGAGCAGTACTTC. This gives the protein CASSYRASANEQYF. Full variable domain (rest looked up from reference TRBV7-9 and TRBJ2-7): DTGVSQNPRHKITKRGQNVTFRCDPISEHNRLYWYRQTLGQGPEFLTYFQNEAQLEKSRLLSDRFSAERPKGSFSTLEIQRTEQGDSAMYLCASSYRASANEQYFGPGTRLTVT.

With respect to this clone: This CDR3 is also generated by other DNA sequences in the sample. CDR3 sequence reads: CASSPRQGTYEQYV. The CDR3 DNA follows: TGTGCCAGCTCACCGCGGCAGGGAACCTACGAGCAGTACGTC. The genes are TRBV18 and TRBJ2-7; D possibly corresponds to TRBD1 (5 bases). The CDR3 loop spans 14 amino acids. From germline, CDR1 is KGHSH and CDR2 LQKENI. The V and J ends lost 3 bases and 2 bases respectively, with 11 bases between them.

The rearrangement joins TRBV9 to TRBJ2-7, with TRBD2 identical over 7 bases. V lost 0 bases and J lost 2; bases outside the gene matches: 5. This CDR3 comprises 15 residues. CDR1 is SGDLS and CDR2 is YYNGEE in the germline V gene. CDR3 nucleotides: TGTGCCAGCAGCGTAGACCCGGGGGGAACCTACGAGCAGTACTTC. Translating gives CASSVDPGGTYEQYF.

V and J are TRBV7-9 and TRBJ1-2; D might be TRBD1 (5 bases). The germline gives CDR1 SEHNR, CDR2 FQNEAQ (reference sequence). The V end lost 6 bases, the J end lost 3 bases, and 14 bases lay between the germline ends. This CDR3 contains 14 residues. This chain's CDR3 is CASRPGGSDYGYTF. The DNA for the CDR3 is TGTGCCAGCAGGCCCGGGGGATCTGACTATGGCTACACCTTC. Looking up the rest from reference TRBV7-9 and TRBJ1-2 gives the full variable domain: DTGVSQNPRHKITKRGQNVTFRCDPISEHNRLYWYRQTLGQGPEFLTYFQNEAQLEKSRLLSDRFSAERPKGSFSTLEIQRTEQGDSAMYLCASRPGGSDYGYTFGSGTRLTVV.